The T cell receptor (beta chain) under discussion was sequenced for a study of T cell changes during pregnancy in multiple sclerosis. Sequencing was performed with immunoSEQ multiplex PCR; in TCRdb, only in-frame clones are kept and a portion is missing. The sample records some 80,000 clones, approximately 88% being singletons. Germline V CDR1 and CDR2: SGHTA, FQGNSA. Unmatched junction bases numbered 8, after V lost 5 bases and J lost 4 bases. The CDR3 is made up of 15 amino acids. This clone was found once. V usage is TRBV7-2 and J usage is TRBJ2-5, with 9 bases identical to TRBD2. The source was peripheral blood, collected in the first trimester of pregnancy. This receptor was obtained from a female donor in good health, enrolled as a control in a pregnancy study. The CDR3 sequence is CASSQTSGVLETQYF. CDR3 in DNA: TGTGCCAGCAGCCAGACTAGCGGAGTTTTAGAGACCCAGTACTTC.